Listed here are 32 T cell receptor beta chains from one sample, sequenced in a study of T cell repertoires in cytomegalovirus infection. TCRdb re-called the reads through MiXCR, storing one row per CDR3 protein. The table has under 600,000 distinct CDR3 sequences, about 15% seen once; the top ten hold roughly 25%. Material: CD8+ T cells from PBMCs. These TCRs come from a human donor in good health (CMV status not recorded). Some clones in this sample may be carry-over from other donors' samples.

This clonotype has a handful of counts. This chain uses TRBV12-3 or TRBV12-4 with TRBJ1-2; D not resolved. The CDR3 is 15 residues long. Between the trimmed V and J ends, which lost 4 bases and 6 bases, there was a span of 18 bases. Written as DNA, the CDR3 is TGTGCCAGCAGTTCCGGCAGGAGAACTATAAATGGCTACACCTTC. Translating it yields CASSSGRRTINGYTF.

In this sample, this clonotype turned up a few times. The V gene is TRBV9, the J gene TRBJ1-2; 10 bases fit TRBD1. CDR3 length: 15 residues. Germline CDR1 is SGDLS and CDR2 is YYNGEE. V trimming: 2 bases; J trimming: 5 bases; junction bases outside the gene matches: 6. As DNA, the CDR3 is TGTGCCAGCAGCGTGGGACAGGGGTTGGAATATGGCTACACCTTC. Protein sequence: CASSVGQGLEYGYTF.

The sample holds many counts of this clonotype. The rearrangement links TRBV6-1 to TRBJ2-2, with 8 bases lining up with TRBD2. Germline CDR1 MNHNS, CDR2 SASEGT. This CDR3 is 14 amino acids long. V was pared by 3 bases and J by 7 bases, with 4 bases of the junction left unmatched. CDR3 amino acids: CASSDGREGGELFF. The DNA of the CDR3 is TGTGCCAGCAGTGACGGGAGGGAGGGCGGGGAGCTGTTTTTT.

This clonotype was observed at least ten times. The V call is TRBV2, the J call TRBJ1-5; a weak D match, TRBD1 (6 bases). The germline V gene encodes CDR1 SNHLY and CDR2 FYNNEI. V was cut by 0 bases and J by 3 bases, with 9 bases left in between. There are 15 residues in the CDR3. CDR3 nucleotides: TGTGCCAGCAGTGAAGCAAACAGGGTCAATCAGCCCCAGCATTTT. Its translation: CASSEANRVNQPQHF.

The chain has TRBV9 and TRBJ2-1; perhaps TRBD1 as D (6 bases). Germline CDR1 is SGDLS and CDR2 is YYNGEE. CDR3 size: 15 residues. Trimming removed 0 bases at V and 6 bases at J, with 13 bases between. DNA for the CDR3: TGTGCCAGCAGCGTAGTGGACAGTTCGGCCAATGAGCAGTTCTTC. Protein sequence: CASSVVDSSANEQFF.

This clonotype was recorded at least ten times. The genes are TRBV6-6 and TRBJ2-4; 8 bases are shared with TRBD1. This CDR3 comprises 18 residues. V lost 5 bases to trimming and J lost 3 bases; unmatched junction nucleotides: 15. From germline, CDR1 is MNHNY and CDR2 SVGAGI (reference sequence). The CDR3 DNA follows: TGTGCCAGCAGTGGGGCAAGGGACAGGTTAGGGGGCAAAAACATTCAGTACTTC. This codes for CASSGARDRLGGKNIQYF.

This clonotype was detected only a few times. The J gene is TRBJ2-7, the V gene TRBV4-1; D not resolved. CDR1 is MGHRA and CDR2 is YSYEKL in the germline V gene. The CDR3 spans 13 residues. V lost 2 bases, J lost 5 bases, and 10 bases lay in between. CDR3 in amino acids: CASSQRMEHEQYF. The CDR3 nucleotides read TGCGCCAGCAGCCAACGGATGGAACACGAGCAGTACTTC.

This clonotype has a handful of counts. The chain uses TRBV4-1 and TRBJ2-3; D call uncertain. The germline CDR1 and CDR2 sequences are MGHRA and YSYEKL. This CDR3 spans 17 amino acids. V lost 0 bases to trimming and J lost 0 bases, with 13 bases between them. The CDR3 nucleotides read TGCGCCAGCAGCCAAGAGGTCCAGGCCCCTAGCACAGATACGCAGTATTTT. Amino acids: CASSQEVQAPSTDTQYF.

At least ten counts were recorded for this clonotype. This chain uses TRBV7-9 with TRBJ2-7; 13 bases fit TRBD2. V shed 5 bases and J 6 bases; nucleotides not matched to a gene: 4. Germline CDR1 SEHNR, CDR2 FQNEAQ (reference sequence). This CDR3 is 14 amino acids long. The CDR3 coding sequence is TGTGCCAGCAGCGGACTAGCGGGAGAGGTCGAGCAGTACTTC. This gives the protein CASSGLAGEVEQYF.

This clonotype has a handful of counts. The CDR3 DNA follows: TGCGCCAGCAGCCTGGGACAGAGGGACGAGCAGTACTTC. Its translation: CASSLGQRDEQYF. This chain connects TRBV4-1 to TRBJ2-7; TRBD1 matches at 7 bases. The length of the CDR3 is 13 residues. Trimming cost V 4 bases and J 5 bases; bases outside gene matches: 5. The V gene's germline CDR1 is MGHRA and CDR2 YSYEKL.

This clonotype was seen many times. V is TRBV27 and J is TRBJ1-2; D ambiguous. Trimming removed 7 bases from V and 6 bases from J, with 15 bases in between. Germline CDR1 is MNHEY and CDR2 is SMNVEV (reference sequence). This CDR3 is built from 13 residues. The CDR3 sequence is CASKRGGINGYTF. The CDR3 coding sequence is TGTGCCAGCAAGCGGGGAGGGATCAATGGCTACACCTTC.

The chain has TRBV28 and TRBJ1-1, with 7 bases fitting TRBD1. Germline lookup yields CDR1 MDHEN and CDR2 SYDVKM. V gave up 5 bases and J gave up 1 base; unmatched junction bases: 7. There are 15 residues in the CDR3. CDR3 protein: CASSGLGQRNTEAFF. The CDR3 DNA follows: TGTGCCAGCAGTGGATTGGGACAGAGGAACACTGAAGCTTTCTTT. Full variable domain (outside the CDR3, taken from reference TRBV28 and TRBJ1-1): DVKVTQSSRYLVKRTGEKVFLECVQDMDHENMFWYRQDPGLGLRLIYFSYDVKMKEKGDIPEGYSVSREKKERFSLILESASTNQTSMYLCASSGLGQRNTEAFFGQGTRLTVV.

This clonotype occurred many times. The rearrangement joins TRBV7-9 to TRBJ1-5; a possible D gene is TRBD1 (6 bases). V was cut by 8 bases and J by 3 bases, with 14 bases left in between. This CDR3 spans 14 amino acids. Germline V gene data show CDR1 as SEHNR and CDR2 as FQNEAQ (reference sequence). The CDR3 sequence: CASQGQGNNQPQHF. Written as DNA, the CDR3 is TGTGCCAGCCAGGGTCAGGGGAACAATCAGCCCCAGCATTTT. The full variable domain, rest sourced from reference TRBV7-9 and TRBJ1-5, is DTGVSQNPRHKITKRGQNVTFRCDPISEHNRLYWYRQTLGQGPEFLTYFQNEAQLEKSRLLSDRFSAERPKGSFSTLEIQRTEQGDSAMYLCASQGQGNNQPQHFGDGTRLSIL.

At least ten counts were recorded for this clonotype. The chain is built from TRBV7-9 and TRBJ2-7, with 7 nucleotides matching TRBD2. The CDR3 length is 13 residues. Germline V gives CDR1 SEHNR, CDR2 FQNEAQ (reference sequence). Germline trimming cut 5 bases from V and 5 bases from J; bases unmatched to any gene: 6. The CDR3 loop is CASSPGTIDEQYF. In DNA, the CDR3 is TGTGCCAGCAGCCCCGGGACTATCGACGAGCAGTACTTC. Complete variable domain (other parts from reference TRBV7-9 and TRBJ2-7): DTGVSQNPRHKITKRGQNVTFRCDPISEHNRLYWYRQTLGQGPEFLTYFQNEAQLEKSRLLSDRFSAERPKGSFSTLEIQRTEQGDSAMYLCASSPGTIDEQYFGPGTRLTVT.

In this sample, this clonotype turned up a few times. The chain's CDR3 is CASSTRQRILKAFF. CDR3 sequence (DNA): TGTGCCAGTAGTACCAGACAGAGGATCTTGAAAGCTTTCTTT. This rearrangement joins TRBV19 to TRBJ1-1, with D possibly being TRBD1 (5 bases). This CDR3 is built from 14 residues. Trimming took 4 bases from V and 9 from J, leaving 18 bases between them. Looked up from germline, CDR1 is LNHDA and CDR2 is SQIVND (reference sequence).

This rearrangement joins TRBV28 to TRBJ2-7; D uncertain. V lost 2 bases and J lost 2, with 10 bases in between. The CDR3 extends over 14 amino acids. Germline-derived CDR1 and CDR2 are MDHEN and SYDVKM. The CDR3 here is CASSLAQVAYEQYF. CDR3 in DNA: TGTGCCAGCAGTTTAGCCCAGGTGGCCTACGAGCAGTACTTC.

The chain joins TRBV5-5 to TRBJ1-4; 8 nucleotides agree with TRBD1. Losses at the gene ends were 4 bases for V and 7 bases for J; bases not matched to a gene: 12. The CDR3 is 16 amino acids. Germline CDR1 SGHKS, CDR2 YYEKEE (reference sequence). The CDR3 sequence: CASSITQGAEVEKLFF. The CDR3 bases are TGTGCCAGCAGCATTACCCAGGGGGCGGAGGTTGAAAAACTGTTTTTT.

The chain is built from TRBV5-5 and TRBJ2-2; no reliable D call. CDR1 and CDR2 (germline): SGHKS, YYEKEE (reference sequence). V was clipped by 6 bases and J by 8 bases, with 8 bases between them. This CDR3 region has 11 residues. This chain's CDR3 is CASTSEGELFF. CDR3 bases: TGTGCCAGCACCTCCGAGGGGGAGCTGTTTTTT. The variable domain in full, completed from reference TRBV5-5 and TRBJ2-2, reads DAGVTQSPTHLIKTRGQQVTLRCSPISGHKSVSWYQQVLGQGPQFIFQYYEKEERGRGNFPDRFSARQFPNYSSELNVNALLLGDSALYLCASTSEGELFFGEGSRLTVL.

J is TRBJ1-5 and V is TRBV14; D perhaps matches TRBD1 (5 bases). CDR1 is SGHDN and CDR2 is FVKESK in the germline V gene. V lost 2 bases and J lost 2, with 7 bases in between. This CDR3 spans 14 amino acids. DNA for the CDR3: TGTGCCAGCAGCCAACAGGGTCGCAATCAGCCCCAGCATTTT. Translating it yields CASSQQGRNQPQHF.

The V and J genes are TRBV20-1 and TRBJ2-3; TRBD2 aligns across 16 bases. Germline assignment: CDR1 DFQATT and CDR2 SNEGSKA (reference sequence). The CDR3 covers 17 residues. V was clipped by 5 bases and J by 6 bases; unmatched bases: 11. The CDR3: CSADKGLAGGPADTQYF. The CDR3 DNA reads TGCAGTGCTGACAAGGGACTAGCGGGGGGGCCGGCTGATACGCAGTATTTT.

V and J are TRBV28 and TRBJ1-1; D uncertain. Germline CDR1 is MDHEN and CDR2 is SYDVKM. This CDR3 has 16 amino acids. V lost 3 bases, J lost 0 bases, and 14 bases lay in between. This CDR3 is CASSFRAVLMNTEAFF. As DNA, the CDR3 is TGTGCCAGCAGTTTTAGGGCAGTCCTCATGAACACTGAAGCTTTCTTT.

The gene calls are TRBV20-1 and TRBJ2-1; 7 nucleotides align to TRBD2. CDR3 length: 15 amino acids. The germline V gene has CDR1 DFQATT and CDR2 SNEGSKA (reference sequence). J lost 1 base, V lost 6 bases, and 9 bases had no gene match. DNA of the CDR3: TGCAGTGCAAAAGAGAGGGAGGGTTCCTACAATGAGCAGTTCTTC. This encodes CSAKEREGSYNEQFF.

The rearrangement links TRBV3-1 to TRBJ2-7, with 7 bases lining up with TRBD2. Germline V gives CDR1 LGHDT, CDR2 YNNKEL (reference sequence). The V and J ends lost 2 bases and 4 bases, in that order; junction bases with no gene match: 5. The CDR3 runs to 14 residues. This chain's CDR3 is CASSQKLAAYEQYF. The CDR3 DNA is TGTGCCAGCAGCCAAAAGCTAGCGGCTTACGAGCAGTACTTC.

This chain connects TRBV5-1 to TRBJ1-1; D possibly corresponds to TRBD1 (5 bases). The CDR3 has 15 amino acids. CDR1 and CDR2 (germline): SGHRS, YFSETQ. Trimming shortened V by 0 bases and J by 1 base, and 10 bases separated the two germline ends. CDR3 in DNA: TGCGCCAGCAGCTTGGGGAGACAGCCGAACACTGAAGCTTTCTTT. Translating it yields CASSLGRQPNTEAFF.

This clonotype was recorded at least ten times. The V and J genes are TRBV7-8 and TRBJ1-1, with 7 bases matching TRBD1. The CDR3 is made up of 16 amino acids. Per germline, CDR1 SGHVS and CDR2 FQNEAQ. Germline trimming cut 4 bases from V and 0 bases from J; bases unmatched to any gene: 8. The CDR3 protein is CASSSEPGGVNTEAFF. CDR3 coding DNA: TGTGCCAGCAGCTCAGAACCAGGGGGAGTGAACACTGAAGCTTTCTTT.

At least ten counts were recorded for this clonotype. The rearrangement uses TRBV28 and TRBJ1-1, with TRBD1 matching 7 bases. Germline V gene sequence: CDR1 MDHEN, CDR2 SYDVKM. Losses at the gene ends were 10 bases for V and 4 bases for J; bases not matched to a gene: 12. The CDR3 runs 14 residues. The CDR3 region is CATLTGRGCTEAFF. The CDR3 bases are TGTGCCACCCTGACAGGCAGGGGGTGCACTGAAGCTTTCTTT. Variable domain in full (rest from reference TRBV28 and TRBJ1-1): DVKVTQSSRYLVKRTGEKVFLECVQDMDHENMFWYRQDPGLGLRLIYFSYDVKMKEKGDIPEGYSVSREKKERFSLILESASTNQTSMYLCATLTGRGCTEAFFGQGTRLTVV.

The rearrangement links TRBV27 to TRBJ2-7, with D uncertain. From germline, CDR1 is MNHEY and CDR2 SMNVEV (reference sequence). The V gene lost 6 bases and the J gene lost 0 bases, with 12 bases spanning the gap. The CDR3 contains 14 residues. CDR3 sequence reads: CASSRTRNSYEQYF. CDR3 bases: TGTGCCAGCAGCCGGACGAGGAACTCCTACGAGCAGTACTTC.

This clonotype showed up many times. This chain uses TRBV7-9 with TRBJ2-4; D unresolved. This CDR3 region has 16 residues. With 1 base removed from V and 8 bases from J, the gap between germline ends came to 18 bases. The germline V gene encodes CDR1 SEHNR and CDR2 FQNEAQ (reference sequence). CDR3: CASSLVDGPRHDIQYF. CDR3 nucleotides: TGTGCCAGCAGCTTAGTGGATGGTCCCCGGCATGACATTCAGTACTTC.

V gene TRBV6-1 combines with J gene TRBJ2-3; D may be TRBD2 (6 bases). The V end lost 5 bases, the J end lost 0 bases, and 18 bases lay between the germline ends. CDR3 length: 17 amino acids. Per the germline V gene, CDR1 is MNHNS and CDR2 is SASEGT. The CDR3 spells CASSPELSAGSTDTQYF. The CDR3 coding sequence is TGTGCCAGCAGTCCTGAACTATCTGCGGGGAGCACAGATACGCAGTATTTT.

The table lists this clonotype with many counts. This sequence joins TRBV7-2 and TRBJ1-4; possible D gene TRBD1, 5 bases. In germline, CDR1 is SGHTA, CDR2 FQGNSA. Trimming stripped 1 base from V and 2 bases from J, with 8 bases between. The CDR3 spans 15 residues. The CDR3 coding sequence is TGTGCCAGCAGCTTAGGCTCAGGGACTAATGAAAAACTGTTTTTT. Translation gives CASSLGSGTNEKLFF.

This clonotype was counted at least ten times. The chain links TRBV12-3 or TRBV12-4 to TRBJ1-5; perhaps TRBD1 as D (6 bases). Deletions cut 7 bases from V and 0 bases from J, with 10 bases between. The CDR3 length is 14 residues. CDR3 coding DNA: TGTGCCAGCAAGGACAGTTATAGCAATCAGCCCCAGCATTTT. Residues: CASKDSYSNQPQHF.

This clonotype was recorded a few times. This chain links TRBV7-9 with TRBJ1-2; D is uncertain. This CDR3 has 13 amino acids. Trimming removed 2 bases from V and 0 bases from J, with 4 bases in between. Germline V gene data show CDR1 as SEHNR and CDR2 as FQNEAQ (reference sequence). CDR3 in amino acids: CASSLKSNYGYTF. The CDR3 bases are TGTGCCAGCAGCTTAAAGTCTAACTATGGCTACACCTTC.